The 4 T cell receptor beta chains given below trace back to one sample, sequenced in a study of blood T cell repertoires in COVID-19. Profiling relied on immunoSEQ multiplex PCR, and the TCRdb table lists in-frame clones only, not all of them. Here the sample spans over 200,000 clones, roughly nine tenths being singletons. Sequenced material: peripheral blood. The receptors derive from a man aged 35-49 years with active or convalescent COVID-19.

The chain combines TRBV6-5 with TRBJ1-4; D is possibly TRBD1 (5 bases). The V and J ends lost 2 bases and 2 bases respectively, with 9 bases between them. Germline loops: CDR1 MNHEY, CDR2 SVGAGI. The CDR3 is 15 residues long. The CDR3 here is CASSYQGSTNEKLFF. In nucleotides, the CDR3 is TGTGCCAGCAGTTACCAGGGAAGCACTAATGAAAAACTGTTTTTT.

This clone was observed a few times. The V and J genes are TRBV12-3 or TRBV12-4 and TRBJ1-5; D is ambiguous. This CDR3 spans 13 amino acids. V shed 3 bases and J shed 7 bases, with 10 bases lying between them. The CDR3 loop reads CASSFQRGQPQHF. CDR3 in DNA: TGTGCCAGCAGTTTTCAGCGGGGACAGCCCCAGCATTTT.

The chain joins TRBV9 to TRBJ2-5; 10 bases match TRBD2. The V segment lost 0 bases and the J segment 0 bases; nucleotides outside the gene matches: 11. CDR1 is SGDLS, CDR2 YYNGEE, per germline. This CDR3 has 19 residues. CDR3: CASSVGVLAGVEYQETQYF. In DNA form, the CDR3 reads TGTGCCAGCAGCGTAGGGGTGCTAGCGGGGGTGGAGTACCAAGAGACCCAGTACTTC.

V usage is TRBV7-2 and J usage is TRBJ1-2; D unclear. Germline V lookup: CDR1 SGHTA, CDR2 FQGNSA. V was pared by 1 base and J by 3 bases, with 12 bases between. CDR3 length equals 15 residues. The CDR3 coding sequence is TGTGCCAGCAGCTTAGAATCTGCGGGATACTATGGCTACACCTTC. Its protein is CASSLESAGYYGYTF.